The source of this T cell receptor beta chain is a study of T cells in lung cancer brain metastases. Findings and limits, study-wide: Most clones were lesion-specific, with limited overlap between paired lesions (Morisita roughly 0.22). DNA fragmentation in FFPE samples may have prevented full retrieval of the infiltrating T cell repertoire. Paired primaries held more unique productive clones than brain metastases (median approximately 4,500 versus 1,500).

Measured with immunoSEQ multiplex PCR; TCRdb has only the in-frame clones, and not every one. In the table there are about 6,600 clones, roughly 85% of which are singletons. Turning to this clone: Its antigen remains unidentified.

Four or five deparaffinized, unstained about 10 um sections supplied tumor areas macrodissected using marked H&E slides as a guide. This CDR3 is built from 13 residues. Trimming stripped 5 bases from V and 3 bases from J, with 8 bases between. Germline assignment: CDR1 MNHNY and CDR2 SVGAGI (reference sequence). Sequenced material: tumor tissue from the primary lung tumor. J is TRBJ1-5 and V is TRBV6-6, with D possibly TRBD1 on 6 matching bases. The clonotype originates from a middle-aged man with non-small cell lung cancer. The CDR3 DNA is TGTGCCAGCAGTAGACAGGACAATCAGCCCCAGCATTTT. Translated, it gives CASSRQDNQPQHF.